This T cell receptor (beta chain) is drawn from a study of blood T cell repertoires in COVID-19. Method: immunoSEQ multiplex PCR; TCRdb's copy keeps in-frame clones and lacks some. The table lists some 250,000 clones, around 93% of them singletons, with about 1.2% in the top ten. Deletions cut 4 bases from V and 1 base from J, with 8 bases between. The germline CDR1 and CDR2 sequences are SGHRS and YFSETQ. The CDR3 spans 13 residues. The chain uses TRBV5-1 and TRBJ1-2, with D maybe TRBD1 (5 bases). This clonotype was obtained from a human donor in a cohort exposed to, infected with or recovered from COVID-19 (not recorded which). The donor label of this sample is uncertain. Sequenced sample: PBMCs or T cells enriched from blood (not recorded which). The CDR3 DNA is TGCGCCAGCAGCCCCAGGGTTAACTATGGCTACACCTTC. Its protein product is CASSPRVNYGYTF.